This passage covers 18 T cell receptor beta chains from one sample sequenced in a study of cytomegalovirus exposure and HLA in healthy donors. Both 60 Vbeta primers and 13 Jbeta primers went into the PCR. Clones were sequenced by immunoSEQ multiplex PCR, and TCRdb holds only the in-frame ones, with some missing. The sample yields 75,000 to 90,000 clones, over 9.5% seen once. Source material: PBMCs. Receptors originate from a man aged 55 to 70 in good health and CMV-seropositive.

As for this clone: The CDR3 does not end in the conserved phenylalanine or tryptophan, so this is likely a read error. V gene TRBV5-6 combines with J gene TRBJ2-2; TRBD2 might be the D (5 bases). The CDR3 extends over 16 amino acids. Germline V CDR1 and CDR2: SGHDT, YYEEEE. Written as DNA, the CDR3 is TGTGAAAGCATCGATACTAGAGGGAGAAACACCGGGGAGCTGTTTGTT. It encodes CESIDTRGRNTGELFV.

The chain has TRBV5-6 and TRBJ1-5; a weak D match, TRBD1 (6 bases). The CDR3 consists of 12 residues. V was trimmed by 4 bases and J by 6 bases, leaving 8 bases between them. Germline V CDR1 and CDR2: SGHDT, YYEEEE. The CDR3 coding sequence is TGTGCCAGCAGCCTACAGGGTCAGCCCCAGCATTTT. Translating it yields CASSLQGQPQHF.

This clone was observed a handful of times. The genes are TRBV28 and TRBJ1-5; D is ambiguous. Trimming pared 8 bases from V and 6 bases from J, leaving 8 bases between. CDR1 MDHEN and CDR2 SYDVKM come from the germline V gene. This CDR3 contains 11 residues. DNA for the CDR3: TGTGCCAGCGGCAGATCTCAGCCCCAGCATTTT. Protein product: CASGRSQPQHF.

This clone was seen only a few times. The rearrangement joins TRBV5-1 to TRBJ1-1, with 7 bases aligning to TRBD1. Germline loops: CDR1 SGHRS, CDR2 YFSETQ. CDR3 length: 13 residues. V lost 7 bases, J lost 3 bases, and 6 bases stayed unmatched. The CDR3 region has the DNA TGCGCCAGCGCCGGGACAGCGGACACTGAAGCTTTCTTT. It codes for CASAGTADTEAFF.

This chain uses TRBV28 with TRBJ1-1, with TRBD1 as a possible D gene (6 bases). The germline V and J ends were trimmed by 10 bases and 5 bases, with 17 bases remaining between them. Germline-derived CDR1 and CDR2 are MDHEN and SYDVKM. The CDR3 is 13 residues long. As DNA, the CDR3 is TGTGCCACCGGAACACAGGGTATTACTGAAGCTTTCTTT. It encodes CATGTQGITEAFF.

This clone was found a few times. For the CDR3, the DNA is TGTGCCAGCAGCTGGGTCGAGGACATCCTGAACACTGAAGCTTTCTTT. It specifies CASSWVEDILNTEAFF. The chain employs TRBV5-6 and TRBJ1-1; possibly TRBD1 for D (5 bases). The germline V and J ends were trimmed by 3 bases and 0 bases, with 15 bases remaining between them. Germline CDR1 reads SGHDT; CDR2 reads YYEEEE. This CDR3 has 16 amino acids.

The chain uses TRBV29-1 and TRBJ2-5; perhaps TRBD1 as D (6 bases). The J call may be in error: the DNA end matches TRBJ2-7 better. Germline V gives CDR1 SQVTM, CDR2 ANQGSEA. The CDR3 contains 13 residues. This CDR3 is CSARDTYSYEQYF. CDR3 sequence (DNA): TGCAGCGCCCGGGACACCTACTCCTACGAGCAGTACTTC.

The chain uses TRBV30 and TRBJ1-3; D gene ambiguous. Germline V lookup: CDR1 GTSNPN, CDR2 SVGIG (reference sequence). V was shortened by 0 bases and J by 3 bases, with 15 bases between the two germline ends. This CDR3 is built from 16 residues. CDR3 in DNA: TGTGCCTGGAGTGTACCAGGATCCTTTTATGGAAACACCATATATTTT. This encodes CAWSVPGSFYGNTIYF. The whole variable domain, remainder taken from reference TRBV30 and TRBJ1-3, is SQTIHQWPATLVQPVGSPLSLECTVEGTSNPNLYWYRQAAGRGLQLLFYSVGIGQISSEVPQNLSASRPQDRQFILSSKKLLLSDSGFYLCAWSVPGSFYGNTIYFGEGSWLTVV.

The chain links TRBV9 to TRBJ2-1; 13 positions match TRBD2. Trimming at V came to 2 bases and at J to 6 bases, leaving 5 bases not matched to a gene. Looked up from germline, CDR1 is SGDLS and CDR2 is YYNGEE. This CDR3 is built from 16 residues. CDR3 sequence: CASSVLGTSGINEQFF. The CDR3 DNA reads TGTGCCAGCAGCGTGCTTGGGACTAGCGGGATCAATGAGCAGTTCTTC.

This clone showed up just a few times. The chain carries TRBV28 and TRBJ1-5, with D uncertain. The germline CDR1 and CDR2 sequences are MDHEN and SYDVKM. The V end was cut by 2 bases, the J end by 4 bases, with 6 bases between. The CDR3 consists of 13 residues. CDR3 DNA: TGTGCCAGCAGTTTAAAACAGAATCAGCCCCAGCATTTT. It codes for CASSLKQNQPQHF.

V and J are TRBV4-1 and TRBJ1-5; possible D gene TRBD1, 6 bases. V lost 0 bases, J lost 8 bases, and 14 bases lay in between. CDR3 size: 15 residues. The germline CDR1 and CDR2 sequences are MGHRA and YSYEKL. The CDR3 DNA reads TGCGCCAGCAGCCAAGATGGGGGCTTTGATAAGCCCCAGCATTTT. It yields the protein CASSQDGGFDKPQHF.

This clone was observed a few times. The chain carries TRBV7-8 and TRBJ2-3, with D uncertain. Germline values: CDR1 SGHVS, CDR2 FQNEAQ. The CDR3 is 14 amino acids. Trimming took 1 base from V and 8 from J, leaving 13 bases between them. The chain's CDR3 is CASSLGASPGTQYF. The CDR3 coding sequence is TGTGCCAGCAGCTTAGGGGCTTCCCCTGGTACGCAGTATTTT.

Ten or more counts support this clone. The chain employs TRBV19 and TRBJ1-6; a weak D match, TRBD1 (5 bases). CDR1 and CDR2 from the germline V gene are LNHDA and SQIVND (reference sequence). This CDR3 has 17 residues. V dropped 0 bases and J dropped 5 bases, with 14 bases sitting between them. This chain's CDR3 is CASSIDRQGGHNSPLHF. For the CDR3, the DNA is TGTGCCAGTAGTATAGATCGTCAGGGAGGCCATAATTCACCCCTCCACTTT.

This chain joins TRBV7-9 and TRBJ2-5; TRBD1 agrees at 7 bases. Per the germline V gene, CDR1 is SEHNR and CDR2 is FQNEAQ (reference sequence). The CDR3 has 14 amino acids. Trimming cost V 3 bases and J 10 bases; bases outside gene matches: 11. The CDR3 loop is CASSFSLGQGDQYF. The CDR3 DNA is TGTGCCAGCAGCTTTAGCCTAGGGCAGGGGGACCAGTACTTC.

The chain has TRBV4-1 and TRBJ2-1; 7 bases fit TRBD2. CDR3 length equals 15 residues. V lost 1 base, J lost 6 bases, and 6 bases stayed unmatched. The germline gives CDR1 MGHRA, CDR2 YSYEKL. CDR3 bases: TGCGCCAGCAGCCAAGGGCTAGCGGAAATCAATGAGCAGTTCTTC. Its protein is CASSQGLAEINEQFF.

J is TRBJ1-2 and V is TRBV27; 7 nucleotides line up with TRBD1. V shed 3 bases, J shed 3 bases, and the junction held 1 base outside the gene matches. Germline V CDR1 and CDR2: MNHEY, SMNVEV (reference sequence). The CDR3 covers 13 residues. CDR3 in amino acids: CASSLGQYYGYTF. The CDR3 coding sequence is TGTGCCAGCAGTTTGGGACAGTACTATGGCTACACCTTC.

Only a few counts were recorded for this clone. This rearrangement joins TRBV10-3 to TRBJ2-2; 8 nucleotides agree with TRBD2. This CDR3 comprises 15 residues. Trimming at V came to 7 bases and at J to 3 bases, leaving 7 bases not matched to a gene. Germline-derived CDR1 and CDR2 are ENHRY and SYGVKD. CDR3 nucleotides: TGTGCCATCACCATAGGACTAGCAGACACCGGGGAGCTGTTTTTT. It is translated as CAITIGLADTGELFF.

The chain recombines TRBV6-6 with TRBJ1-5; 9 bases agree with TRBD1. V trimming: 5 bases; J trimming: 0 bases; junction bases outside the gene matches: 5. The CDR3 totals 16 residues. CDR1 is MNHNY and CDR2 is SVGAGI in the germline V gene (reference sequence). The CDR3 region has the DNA TGTGCCAGCAGTCCCCTGACAGGGGGTAGCAATCAGCCCCAGCATTTT. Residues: CASSPLTGGSNQPQHF.